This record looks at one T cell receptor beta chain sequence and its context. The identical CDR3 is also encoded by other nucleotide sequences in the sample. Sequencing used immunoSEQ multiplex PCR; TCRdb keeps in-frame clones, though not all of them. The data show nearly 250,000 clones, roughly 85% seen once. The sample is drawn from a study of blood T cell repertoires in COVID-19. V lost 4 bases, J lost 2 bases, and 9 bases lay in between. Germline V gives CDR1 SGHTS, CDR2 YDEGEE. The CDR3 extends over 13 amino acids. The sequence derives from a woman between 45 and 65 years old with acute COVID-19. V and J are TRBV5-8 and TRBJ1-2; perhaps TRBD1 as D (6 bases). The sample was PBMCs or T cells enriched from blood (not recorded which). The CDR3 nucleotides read TGTGCCAGCAGCCGAACAGGGAACTATGGCTACACCTTC. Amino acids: CASSRTGNYGYTF.